This entry describes one TCR beta chain. No antigen is known for it. The sample originates from a study of cytomegalovirus exposure and HLA in healthy donors. The germline V gene encodes CDR1 LNHDA and CDR2 SQIVND (reference sequence). The CDR3 contains 15 residues. The trim removed 2 bases at V and 5 bases at J, leaving 3 bases unmatched. The PCR ran on 60 Vbeta and 13 Jbeta primers. Authors' analysis steps: It was a later analysis that counted tens of millions of unique TCR beta chains, of which some 10 million were shared. Here immunoSEQ multiplex PCR was the method, and the copy in TCRdb shows in-frame clones only, minus some. V and J calls and clone size are copied from that table; D and trimming were computed from the DNA. This sample has some 92,000 clones, with approximately 79% found just once. At collection, donors were nominally healthy, but unrecorded immune exposures were probable. Study results and limitations: Listed as cytomegalovirus-associated were over 150 TCR beta chains. Fewer N-insertions (relative to the 666-donor mean) were reportedly seen in an Asian-associated ancestry cluster in a later analysis.

The gene calls are TRBV19 and TRBJ1-6; 7 nucleotides line up with TRBD1. The origin of this receptor is a man aged 25-45 years in good health and CMV-seronegative. The sequenced sample consisted of PBMCs. The CDR3 loop is CASSIPTGDNSPLHF. For the CDR3, the DNA is TGTGCCAGTAGTATACCAACAGGGGATAATTCACCCCTCCACTTT.